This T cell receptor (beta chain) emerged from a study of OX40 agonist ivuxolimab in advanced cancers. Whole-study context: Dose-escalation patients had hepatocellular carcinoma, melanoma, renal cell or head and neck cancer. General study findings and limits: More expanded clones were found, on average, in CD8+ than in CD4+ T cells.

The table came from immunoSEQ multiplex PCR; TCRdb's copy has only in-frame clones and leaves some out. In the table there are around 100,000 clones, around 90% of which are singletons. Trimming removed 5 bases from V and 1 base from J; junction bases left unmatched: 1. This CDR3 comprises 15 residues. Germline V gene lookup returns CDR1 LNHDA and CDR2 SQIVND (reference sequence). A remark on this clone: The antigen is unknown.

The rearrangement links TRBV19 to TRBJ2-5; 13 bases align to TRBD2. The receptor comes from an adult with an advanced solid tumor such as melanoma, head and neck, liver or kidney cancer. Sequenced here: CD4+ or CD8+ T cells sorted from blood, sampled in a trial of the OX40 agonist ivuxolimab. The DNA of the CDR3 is TGTGCCAGTAGTCGGACTAGCGGGAGCCAAGAGACCCAGTACTTC. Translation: CASSRTSGSQETQYF.